This TCR beta chain was identified during a study of T cells in Graves' hyperthyroidism and ophthalmopathy. General observations from the study: Stable hyperthyroidism was separated from ophthalmopathy by a model based on 13 V-J features. Expanded thyroid clonotypes (above 0.001) were mostly also found in blood.

The CDR3 spans 17 residues. Trimming cost V 0 bases and J 2 bases; bases outside gene matches: 6. Germline assignment: CDR1 MNHNY and CDR2 SVGAGI (reference sequence). This clonotype came up many times. As yet, its antigen is unknown. Amplification of TCR beta CDR3 regions used RNA as the template. RT-PCR in the first round (using the HTBI primer set) targeted the TCR CDR3. MiXCR, run by TCRdb on the multiplex PCR reads, gives a single entry per CDR3 protein. Among 500,000 or so distinct CDR3 sequences listed, about a sixth were seen once. Diagnosis rested on symptoms, serum thyroxine and TRAb, thyroid ultrasound, and orbital computed tomography. The PBMCs were sourced from fresh peripheral blood (about 9.6 ml).

This TCR derives from a woman under 30 with Graves' ophthalmopathy. This chain links TRBV6-6 with TRBJ2-1; TRBD2 aligns across 8 bases. The sample consisted of blood. The CDR3 loop is CASSYSVGGGAYNEQFF. The DNA for the CDR3 is TGTGCCAGCAGTTACTCCGTCGGGGGGGGTGCCTACAATGAGCAGTTCTTC.